This note documents a single T cell receptor beta chain sequence. This specimen comes from a study of CD8 T cells in Susac syndrome. This CDR3 has 15 residues. Deletions cut 6 bases from V and 0 bases from J, with 12 bases between. The germline gives CDR1 SNHLY, CDR2 FYNNEI. Negative isolation yielded CD8+ and CD4+ T cells; FACS enriched TEMRA cells. RNA amounts of about 0.45 to 1 ug underwent reverse transcription with random hexamers. TCRdb re-derived calls from the immunoSEQ multiplex PCR reads in MiXCR, one entry per CDR3 protein. In the table there are about 73,000 distinct CDR3 sequences, 85% to 95% of which are singletons.

The sequencing sample was made of CD8+ T cells from PBMCs. The TCR sequence derives from a human donor with multiple sclerosis. V and J are TRBV2 and TRBJ1-5; possible D gene TRBD1, 6 bases. The DNA for the CDR3 is TGTGCCAGCAGGGCCTACAGGGATAGCAATCAGCCCCAGCATTTT. This gives the protein CASRAYRDSNQPQHF.